This T cell receptor (beta chain) stems from a study of blood T cell repertoires in COVID-19. Study at large: The samples span acute and convalescent COVID-19 from the United States, Italy and Spain. In each case, the material was cDNA or gDNA derived from T cells, B-cell-depleted T cells, or PBMCs.

Methods used by the authors: Quantification of nucleated cells was approximated via reference gene primer amplification. Measured with immunoSEQ multiplex PCR; TCRdb has only the in-frame clones, and not every one. The V and J calls and the clone size are those of that table, but D and trimming were determined from the DNA. The table shows some 130,000 clones, with 70% to 80% occurring only once. The V gene's germline CDR1 is LNHDA and CDR2 SQIVND (reference sequence). Trimming removed 7 bases from V and 2 bases from J; junction bases left unmatched: 3. The CDR3 is made up of 15 amino acids. The sample taken for sequencing was peripheral blood. The TCR sequence derives from a woman of 80 years or more with acute or convalescent COVID-19. The V and J genes are TRBV19 and TRBJ2-1; 12 bases are a match to TRBD2. The CDR3 region has the DNA TGTGCCAGTACCAGGACTAGCGGGACCTACAATGAGCAGTTCTTC. Translation gives CASTRTSGTYNEQFF.